This T cell receptor (beta chain) was recovered during a study of tumor and adjacent non-tumor tissue in lung cancer (dated by TCRdb to 2016 to 2019). Study-wide context: Patients with adenocarcinoma (approximately 11), squamous cell carcinoma (2) and small cell lung cancer (1) were included in the cohort. Among the roughly 15 patients, ages ranged from roughly 31 to 85 years, around 10 were men and 5 were women, and disease was TNM stage I to III. Sequencing generated a total of roughly 130 million productive TCRbeta reads, averaging around 4.2 million reads per sample. The study compared bulk TCRbeta repertoires between lung tumor tissue and matched distant non-tumor lung tissue from over twelve lung cancer patients. Fewer than 35 paired specimens, one tumor and one normal lung sample per patient, were profiled by TCRbeta CDR3 sequencing. Beyond this particular receptor, the publication reports: TCR diversity was significantly higher in younger patients, and higher tumor TCR diversity was associated with shorter overall and disease-free survival. TCR diversity (inverse Simpson) was significantly higher in tumor than in normal lung tissue (approximately 400 vs 170, P = 0.0075, Mann-Whitney U test). Peripheral blood was not sequenced, so blood TCRbeta repertoires were not examined in the lung cancer patients of the study. The sequencing platform is not named in the methods, and unique molecular identifiers are not mentioned. The cohort had only around 15 patients, and the authors noted that larger samples and more detailed clinical data are needed. A significantly larger cumulative share of the repertoire was made up by the top 100 clones in normal lung than in tumor tissue.

RNA was isolated from bulk, unsorted tissue, and RNA quality was assessed with a NanoDrop ND-1000 and an Agilent 2100. Donors were newly diagnosed lung cancer patients admitted for thoracic surgery in China between August and November 2014, without prior chemotherapy. Patients with previous radiotherapy or chemotherapy, or with another concurrent cancer, were excluded from the study. Pieces of surgical tissue measuring roughly 1-2 cm3 were kept in RNAlater solution and stored at -80 degrees C until use. The library was obtained by multiplex PCR. For sequencing, an Illumina HiSeq 2500 was employed. TCRbeta libraries were constructed through three rounds of nested PCR with primers (Table S4) according to protocols modified from ARM-PCR. PCR products of 200-500 bp were gel-excised and purified with the QIAquick gel extraction kit before sequencing. On the study's bioinformatics: Reads were cleaned using Trimmomatic, were merged into complete CDR3 sequences using FLASH, and were assigned to V(D)J germline segments using MiTCR. Clonal diversity was computed as the inverse Simpson's index with VDJtools. Productive reads were defined as in-frame sequences without a premature stop codon. Using fastp at Q25 and MiXCR, TCRdb reprocessed the public reads and kept productive beta chains. Every entry covers one CDR3 protein and lists the most common genes and DNA from its rows. TCRdb, rather than the study authors, made the V and J calls. The sample table lists 100,000 to 150,000 distinct CDR3 sequences, about 66% of them with a count of one. Roughly 13% of the sample lies in the top ten.

This clonotype has just a few counts. Its antigen is unknown. The input lacks base qualities; no much larger clone sits a single base away. The germline V gene (reference sequence) supplies CDR1 DFQATT and CDR2 SNEGSKA. Including the terminal cysteine and phenylalanine, the CDR3 comprises 16 residues. The retained sequence is limited to the CDR3, 48 bases, with the frame set at the first base. At the junction V is shortened by 2 bases and J by 3 bases; bases outside the gene matches: 6. Sample: lung tumor tissue. This TCR was recovered from a man aged 30 to 39 with non-small cell lung cancer. The rearranged segments are TRBV20-1 and TRBJ2-1, with 11 bases in between that match TRBD2. In nucleotide form, the sequence is TGCAGTGCTAGATTGGTCGGGACTAGCGGCTACAATGAGCAGTTCTTC. Its translation reads: CSARLVGTSGYNEQFF.